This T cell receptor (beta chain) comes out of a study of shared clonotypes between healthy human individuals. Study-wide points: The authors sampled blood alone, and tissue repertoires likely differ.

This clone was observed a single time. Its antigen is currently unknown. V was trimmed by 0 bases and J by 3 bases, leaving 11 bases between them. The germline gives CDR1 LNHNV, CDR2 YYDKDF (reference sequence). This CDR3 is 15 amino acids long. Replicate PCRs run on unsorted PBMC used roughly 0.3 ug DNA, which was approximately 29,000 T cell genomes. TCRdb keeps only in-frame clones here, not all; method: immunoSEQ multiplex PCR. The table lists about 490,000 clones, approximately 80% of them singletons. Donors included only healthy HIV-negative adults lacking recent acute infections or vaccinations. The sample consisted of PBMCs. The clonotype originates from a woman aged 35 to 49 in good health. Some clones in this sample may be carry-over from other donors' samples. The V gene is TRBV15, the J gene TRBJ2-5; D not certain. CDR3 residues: CATSRDDGPKETQYF. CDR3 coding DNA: TGTGCCACCAGCAGAGATGATGGACCGAAAGAGACCCAGTACTTC.